The rows below give T cell receptor beta chains drawn from one sample of a study of T cell responses to AZD1222 COVID-19 vaccine. Sequencing was performed with immunoSEQ multiplex PCR; in TCRdb, only in-frame clones are kept and a portion is missing. In the table there are approximately 99,000 clones, approximately 89% of which are singletons. Sequencing was performed on peripheral blood, taken on day 0 of MenACWY control vaccination. These receptors all stem from an adult in good health. The CDR3 runs from the conserved cysteine through the conserved F or W. D genes are given only for firm matches.

>TRBD2|TRBV5-1|TRBJ2-3
CASSLGSGGAVDTQYF
TGCGCCAGCAGCTTAGGAAGCGGGGGGGCAGTAGATACGCAGTATTTT
>TRBD2|TRBV29-1|TRBJ2-1
CSVASGGAFEQFF
TGCAGCGTTGCTAGCGGGGGGGCATTTGAGCAGTTCTTC
>TRBD2|TRBV3-1/TRBV3-2|TRBJ2-4
CASSQGVGTSNIQYF
TGTGCCAGCAGCCAAGGGGTCGGGACTAGTAACATTCAGTACTTC
>-|TRBV11-2|TRBJ1-1
CASSPREGEAFF
TGTGCCAGCAGCCCCAGAGAGGGTGAAGCTTTCTTT
>-|TRBV28|TRBJ1-5
CASGSGEGNQPQHF
TGTGCCAGCGGTTCAGGGGAAGGCAATCAGCCCCAGCATTTT
>TRBD1|TRBV7-4|TRBJ1-5
CASRPARGTGGVQPQHF
TGTGCCAGCAGACCCGCCCGGGGGACAGGGGGTGTTCAGCCCCAGCATTTT
>-|TRBV7-2|TRBJ2-2
CASSLIRMRGGELFF
TGTGCCAGCAGCTTAATTCGTATGCGAGGCGGGGAGCTGTTTTTT
>-|TRBV5-1|TRBJ2-2
CASSLPGPGTGELFF
TGCGCCAGCAGCTTGCCAGGGCCGGGCACCGGGGAGCTGTTTTTT
>-|TRBV11-2|TRBJ1-2
CASSLLEVGYGYTF
TGTGCCAGCAGCTTACTGGAAGTAGGGTATGGCTACACCTTC
>-|TRBV10-3|TRBJ2-3
CAIAPGSTDTQYF
TGTGCCATCGCTCCCGGAAGCACAGATACGCAGTATTTT
>-|TRBV5-1|TRBJ2-7
CASSPLASGEQYF
TGCGCCAGCAGTCCCTTAGCGTCTGGGGAGCAGTACTTC
>-|TRBV6-6|TRBJ1-2
CASKDNEGYGYTF
TGTGCCAGCAAGGACAACGAGGGGTATGGCTACACCTTC
>-|TRBV6-6|TRBJ2-7
CASSPDFWSYEQYF
TGTGCCAGCAGCCCGGATTTCTGGTCCTACGAGCAGTACTTC
>-|TRBV6-5|TRBJ1-2
CASTKDRNYGYTF
TGTGCCAGCACCAAGGACAGAAACTATGGCTACACCTTC
>-|TRBV6-5|TRBJ1-3
CASRAGVTGNTIYF
TGTGCCAGCAGAGCAGGGGTAACTGGAAACACCATATATTTT
>-|TRBV11-2|TRBJ1-4
CASSSSLGGSNEKLFF
TGTGCCAGCAGCTCCTCCTTGGGGGGCAGTAATGAAAAACTGTTTTTT
>-|TRBV2|TRBJ1-4
CASSWTDEKLFF
TGTGCCAGCAGTTGGACGGATGAAAAACTGTTTTTT
>TRBD1|TRBV6-6|TRBJ2-3
CASRPPTGGETDTQYF
TGTGCCAGCAGACCCCCGACAGGGGGAGAAACAGATACGCAGTATTTT
>TRBD1|TRBV19|TRBJ2-7
CASSIGQGGQYF
TGTGCCAGTAGTATTGGACAGGGGGGTCAGTACTTC
>-|TRBV7-6|TRBJ2-2
CASSLVPGNTGELFF
TGTGCCAGCAGCTTAGTTCCGGGGAACACCGGGGAGCTGTTTTTT
>-|TRBV5-4|TRBJ2-7
CASSPQGIPYEQYF
TGTGCCAGCAGCCCTCAGGGGATTCCATACGAGCAGTACTTC
>-|TRBV7-8|TRBJ1-5
CASTPLGGSNQPQHF
TGTGCCAGCACCCCCCTTGGCGGTAGCAATCAGCCCCAGCATTTT
>-|TRBV19|TRBJ1-1
CASSGEGRNTEAFF
TGTGCCAGTAGTGGGGAGGGGAGGAACACTGAAGCTTTCTTT
>TRBD1|TRBV9|TRBJ1-6
CASSSTGSGNSPLHF
TGTGCCAGCAGCTCGACAGGGTCGGGGAATTCACCCCTCCACTTT